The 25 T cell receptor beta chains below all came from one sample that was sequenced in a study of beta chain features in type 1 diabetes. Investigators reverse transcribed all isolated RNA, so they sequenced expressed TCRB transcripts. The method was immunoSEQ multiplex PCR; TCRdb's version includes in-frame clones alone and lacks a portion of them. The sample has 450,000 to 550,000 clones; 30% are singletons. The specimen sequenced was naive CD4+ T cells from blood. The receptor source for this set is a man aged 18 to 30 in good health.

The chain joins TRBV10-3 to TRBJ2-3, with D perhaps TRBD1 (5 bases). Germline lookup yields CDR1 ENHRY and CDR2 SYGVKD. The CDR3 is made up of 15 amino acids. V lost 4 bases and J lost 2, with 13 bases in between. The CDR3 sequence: CAISAPRQNTDTQYF. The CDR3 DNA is TGTGCCATCAGTGCCCCGAGACAGAACACAGATACGCAGTATTTT.

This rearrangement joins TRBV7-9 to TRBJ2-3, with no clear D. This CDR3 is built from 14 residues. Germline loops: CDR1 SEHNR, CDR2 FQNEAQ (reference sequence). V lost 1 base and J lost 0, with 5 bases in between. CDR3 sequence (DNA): TGTGCCAGCAGCTTAGGGCAGAGCACAGATACGCAGTATTTT. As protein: CASSLGQSTDTQYF.

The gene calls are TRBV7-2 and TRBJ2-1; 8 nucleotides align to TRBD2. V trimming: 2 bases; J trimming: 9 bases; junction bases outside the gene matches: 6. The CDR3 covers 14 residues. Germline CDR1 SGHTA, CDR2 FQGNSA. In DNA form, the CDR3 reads TGTGCCAGCAGCTTATGGCCAAGCGGGGGTGAGCAGTTCTTC. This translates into CASSLWPSGGEQFF. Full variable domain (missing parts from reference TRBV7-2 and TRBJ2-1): GAGVSQSPSNKVTEKGKDVELRCDPISGHTALYWYRQSLGQGLEFLIYFQGNSAPDKSGLPSDRFSAERTGGSVSTLTIQRTQQEDSAVYLCASSLWPSGGEQFFGPGTRLTVL.

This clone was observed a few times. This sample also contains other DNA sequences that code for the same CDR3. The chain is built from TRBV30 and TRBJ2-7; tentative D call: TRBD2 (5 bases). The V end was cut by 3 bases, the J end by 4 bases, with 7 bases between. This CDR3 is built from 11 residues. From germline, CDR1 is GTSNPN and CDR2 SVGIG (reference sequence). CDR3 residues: CAWRREYEQYF. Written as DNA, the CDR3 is TGTGCCTGGAGAAGGGAGTACGAGCAGTACTTC.

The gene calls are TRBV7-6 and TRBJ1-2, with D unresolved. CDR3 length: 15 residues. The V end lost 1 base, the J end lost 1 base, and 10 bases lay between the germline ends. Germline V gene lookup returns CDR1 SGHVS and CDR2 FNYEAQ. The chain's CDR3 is CASSLGGGINYGYTF. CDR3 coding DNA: TGTGCCAGCAGCTTAGGCGGAGGGATTAACTATGGCTACACCTTC.

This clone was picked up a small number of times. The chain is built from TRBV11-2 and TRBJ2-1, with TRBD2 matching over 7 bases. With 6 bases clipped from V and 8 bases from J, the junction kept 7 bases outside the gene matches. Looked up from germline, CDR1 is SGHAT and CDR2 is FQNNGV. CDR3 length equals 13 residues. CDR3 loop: CASRRAGIDEQFF. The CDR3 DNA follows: TGTGCCAGCAGAAGAGCGGGAATCGATGAGCAGTTCTTC.

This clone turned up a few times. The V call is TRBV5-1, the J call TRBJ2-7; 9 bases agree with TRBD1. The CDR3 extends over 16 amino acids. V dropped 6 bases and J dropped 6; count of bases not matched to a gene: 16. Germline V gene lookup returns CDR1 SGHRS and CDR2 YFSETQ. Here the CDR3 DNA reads TGCGCCAGCATCCGACCGAAGGTTACAGGGGGCCTCGAGCAGTACTTC. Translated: CASIRPKVTGGLEQYF. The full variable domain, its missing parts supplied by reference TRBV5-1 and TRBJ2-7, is KAGVTQTPRYLIKTRGQQVTLSCSPISGHRSVSWYQQTPGQGLQFLFEYFSETQRNKGNFPGRFSGRQFSNSRSEMNVSTLELGDSALYLCASIRPKVTGGLEQYFGPGTRLTVT.

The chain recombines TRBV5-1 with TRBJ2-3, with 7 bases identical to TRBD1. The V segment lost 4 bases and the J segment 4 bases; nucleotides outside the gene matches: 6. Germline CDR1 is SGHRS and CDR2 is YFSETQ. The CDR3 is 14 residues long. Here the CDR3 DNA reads TGCGCCAGCAGCACCGGGACAGCGGCAGATACGCAGTATTTT. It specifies CASSTGTAADTQYF.

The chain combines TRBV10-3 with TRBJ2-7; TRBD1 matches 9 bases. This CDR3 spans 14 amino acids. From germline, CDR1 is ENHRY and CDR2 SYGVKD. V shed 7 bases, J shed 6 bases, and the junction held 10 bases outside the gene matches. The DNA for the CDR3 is TGTGCCATCAATTCCCGGGACAGGGATTCCGAGCAGTACTTC. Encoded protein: CAINSRDRDSEQYF.

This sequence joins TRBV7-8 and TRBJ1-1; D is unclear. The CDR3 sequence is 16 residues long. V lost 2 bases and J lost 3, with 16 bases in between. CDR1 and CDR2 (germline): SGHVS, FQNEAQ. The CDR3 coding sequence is TGTGCCAGCAGCTTACCAGGCAGGAACTCTCACACTGAAGCTTTCTTT. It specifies CASSLPGRNSHTEAFF.

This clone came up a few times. The CDR3 DNA is TGTGCCTGGAGTGTTATGGGACAGGGGTCTCAGCCCCAGCATTTT. It is translated as CAWSVMGQGSQPQHF. The rearrangement joins TRBV30 to TRBJ1-5; 10 bases fit TRBD1. V lost 0 bases, J lost 6 bases, and 5 bases stayed unmatched. CDR1 and CDR2 (germline): GTSNPN, SVGIG (reference sequence). The CDR3 contains 15 residues.

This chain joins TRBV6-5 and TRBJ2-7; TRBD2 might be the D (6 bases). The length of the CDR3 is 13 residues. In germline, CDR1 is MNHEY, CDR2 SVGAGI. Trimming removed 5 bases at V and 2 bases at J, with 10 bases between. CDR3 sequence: CASSMPGAYEQYF. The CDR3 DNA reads TGTGCCAGCAGTATGCCGGGGGCCTACGAGCAGTACTTC.

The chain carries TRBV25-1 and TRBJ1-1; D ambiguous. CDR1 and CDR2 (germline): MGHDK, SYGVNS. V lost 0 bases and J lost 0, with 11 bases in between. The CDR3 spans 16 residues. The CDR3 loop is CASSEYLQSLNTEAFF. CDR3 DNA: TGTGCCAGCAGTGAATATCTACAGAGCCTGAACACTGAAGCTTTCTTT.

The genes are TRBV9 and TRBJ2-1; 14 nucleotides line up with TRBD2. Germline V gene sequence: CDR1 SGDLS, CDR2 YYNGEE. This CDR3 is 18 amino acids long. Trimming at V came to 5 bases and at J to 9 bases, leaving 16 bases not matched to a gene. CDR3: CASSSGTSGSTKSGEQFF. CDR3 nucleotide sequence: TGTGCCAGCAGTAGTGGGACTAGCGGGAGCACAAAATCCGGTGAGCAGTTCTTC. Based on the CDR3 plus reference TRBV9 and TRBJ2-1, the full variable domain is DSGVTQTPKHLITATGQRVTLRCSPRSGDLSVYWYQQSLDQGLQFLIQYYNGEERAKGNILERFSAQQFPDLHSELNLSSLELGDSALYFCASSSGTSGSTKSGEQFFGPGTRLTVL.

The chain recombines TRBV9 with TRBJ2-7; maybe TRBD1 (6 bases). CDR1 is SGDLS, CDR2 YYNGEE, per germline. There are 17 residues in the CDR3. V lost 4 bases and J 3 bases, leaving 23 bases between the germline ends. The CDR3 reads CASSPTHRVRSVYEQYF. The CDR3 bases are TGTGCCAGCAGCCCGACCCACAGGGTTCGGTCTGTCTACGAGCAGTACTTC.

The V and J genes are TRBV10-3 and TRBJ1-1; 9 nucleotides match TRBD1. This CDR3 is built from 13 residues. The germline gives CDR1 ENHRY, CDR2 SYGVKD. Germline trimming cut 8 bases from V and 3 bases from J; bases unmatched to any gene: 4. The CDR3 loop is CAIWDREYTEAFF. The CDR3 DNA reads TGTGCCATCTGGGACAGGGAGTACACTGAAGCTTTCTTT.

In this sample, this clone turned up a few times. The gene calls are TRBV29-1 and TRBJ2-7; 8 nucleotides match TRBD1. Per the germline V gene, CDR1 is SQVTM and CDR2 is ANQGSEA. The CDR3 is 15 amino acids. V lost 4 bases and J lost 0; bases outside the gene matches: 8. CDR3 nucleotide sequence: TGCAGCGTTGTCCCGGGACAGGAGAGCTCCTACGAGCAGTACTTC. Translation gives CSVVPGQESSYEQYF.

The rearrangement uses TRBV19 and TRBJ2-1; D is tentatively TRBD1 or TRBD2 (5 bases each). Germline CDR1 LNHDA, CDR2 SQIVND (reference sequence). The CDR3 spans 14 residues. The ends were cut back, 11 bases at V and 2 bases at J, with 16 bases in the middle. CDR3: CAPPRDGAYNEQFF. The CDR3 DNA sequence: TGTGCCCCCCCAAGGGACGGGGCCTACAATGAGCAGTTCTTC.

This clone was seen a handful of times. CDR3 residues: CASSLSSGSYNEQFF. CDR3 DNA: TGTGCCAGCAGCTTGTCTAGCGGCTCCTACAATGAGCAGTTCTTC. This sequence joins TRBV5-4 and TRBJ2-1, with 7 bases fitting TRBD2. This CDR3 is 15 amino acids long. The ends lost 1 base at V and 0 bases at J; junction bases unmatched: 1. CDR1 is SGHNT, CDR2 YYREEE, per germline (reference sequence).

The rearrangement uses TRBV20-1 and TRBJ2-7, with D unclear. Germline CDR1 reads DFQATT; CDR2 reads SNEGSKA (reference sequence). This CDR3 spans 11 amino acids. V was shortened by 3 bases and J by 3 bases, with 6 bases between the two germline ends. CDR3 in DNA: TGCAGTGCTAGCGAGAGCTACGAGCAGTACTTC. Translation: CSASESYEQYF.

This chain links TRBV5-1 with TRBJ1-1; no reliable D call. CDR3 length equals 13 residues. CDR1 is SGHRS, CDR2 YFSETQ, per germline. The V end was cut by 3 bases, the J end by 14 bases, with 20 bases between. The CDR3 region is CASSSPREPREFF. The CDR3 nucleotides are TGCGCCAGCAGCTCCCCACGGGAACCTCGAGAGTTCTTT.

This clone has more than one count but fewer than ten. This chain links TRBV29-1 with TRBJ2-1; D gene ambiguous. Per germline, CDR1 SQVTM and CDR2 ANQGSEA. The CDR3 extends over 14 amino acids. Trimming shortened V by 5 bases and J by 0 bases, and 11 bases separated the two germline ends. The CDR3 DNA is TGCAGCGTTTCAGAGCTTAGCTCCTACAATGAGCAGTTCTTC. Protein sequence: CSVSELSSYNEQFF.

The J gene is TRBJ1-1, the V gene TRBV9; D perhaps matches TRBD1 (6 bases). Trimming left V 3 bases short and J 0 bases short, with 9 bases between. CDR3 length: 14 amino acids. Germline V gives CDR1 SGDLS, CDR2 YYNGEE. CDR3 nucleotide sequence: TGTGCCAGCAGCGGGACAGCTATGAACACTGAAGCTTTCTTT. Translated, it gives CASSGTAMNTEAFF.

CDR3 coding DNA: TGTGCCCTTGCCCTCGGGGCGGGAGCGCTAGAGACCCAGTACTTC. It codes for CALALGAGALETQYF. This chain connects TRBV5-4 to TRBJ2-5; TRBD2 matches at 7 bases. Per germline, CDR1 SGHNT and CDR2 YYREEE (reference sequence). This CDR3 is 15 amino acids long. The V and J ends lost 10 bases and 4 bases, in that order; junction bases with no gene match: 16.

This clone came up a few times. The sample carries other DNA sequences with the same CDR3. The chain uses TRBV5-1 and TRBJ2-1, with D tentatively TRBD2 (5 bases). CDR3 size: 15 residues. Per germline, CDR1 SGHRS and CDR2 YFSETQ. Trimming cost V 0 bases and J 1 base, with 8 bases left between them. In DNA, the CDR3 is TGCGCCAGCAGCTTGGGCGGAGGATCCTACAATGAGCAGTTCTTC. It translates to CASSLGGGSYNEQFF.